Listed below are T cell receptor beta chains from one sample, sequenced in a study of T cell responses to AZD1222 COVID-19 vaccine. The assay was immunoSEQ multiplex PCR, and TCRdb's table has in-frame clones only and misses some. Of roughly 120,000 clones listed, 65% to 85% are singletons. This sample comprised peripheral blood, obtained on day 0 of AZD1222 vaccination. These receptors were obtained from an adult in good health. The CDR3 runs from the conserved cysteine through the conserved F or W. Clone size is not always given. Where it is, it says once, few, many or a class for expanded clones.

TRBV12-3/TRBV12-4,.,TRBJ2-1,CASSLASDEQFF
TRBV3-1/TRBV3-2,.,TRBJ1-2,CASSQDRGGYTF
TRBV6-5,.,TRBJ1-5,CASSYAGGSNQPQHF
TRBV2,.,TRBJ2-7,CASSRQGIEQYF
TRBV28,.,TRBJ1-2,CASKNPGLTLTVSNYGYTF
TRBV7-2,.,TRBJ1-2,CASSYRRDKNGYTF
TRBV6-4,.,TRBJ2-1,CASSRLAGDYNEQFF
TRBV11-2,few,TRBJ2-5,CASSLAGVQETQYF
TRBV5-1,.,TRBJ1-2,CASSETRTGIGANYGYTF
TRBV29-1,once,TRBJ2-3,CSAVTSGGSTDTQYF
TRBV6-5,.,TRBJ2-1,CASSYSRTLNEQFF
TRBV7-2,.,TRBJ1-6,CASSLRRVHYNSPLHF
TRBV9,.,TRBJ1-1,CASSVVTGYEAFF
TRBV19,once,TRBJ2-1,CASMGTGTSVGSSYNEQFF
TRBV7-6,.,TRBJ2-1,CASSLNRDNEQFF
TRBV6-5,.,TRBJ1-4,CASRPGPTQEKLFF
TRBV20-1,.,TRBJ1-1,CSASLHTEAFF
TRBV19,.,TRBJ1-1,CASSTVPLLGTEAFF
TRBV2,few,TRBJ1-5,CASSEEGNQPQHF
TRBV15,.,TRBJ1-2,CATSRDYTGYTF